The present T cell receptor beta chain was sequenced within a study of blood T cells in healthy people across ages. About the study: When template switching was applied, about one barcoded beta molecule was captured per two T cells.

With V trimmed by 0 bases and J by 0 bases, 10 bases remained unmatched. The length of the CDR3 is 18 residues. The germline CDR1 and CDR2 sequences are SGHRS and YFSETQ. PCR was performed a second time for about 6 to 12 cycles using a sample-barcoded 5' primer and a J-beta primer mix. Via MiXCR, TCRdb re-called the 5' RACE reads, giving one row per CDR3 protein. Here the sample spans 600,000 to 800,000 distinct CDR3 sequences, around 21% being singletons. Sequencing used blood. This TCR derives from a man between 65 and 80 years old in good health. This chain uses TRBV5-1 with TRBJ2-7; 9 bases match TRBD2. CDR3 protein: CASSLELAGRSSSYEQYF. As DNA, the CDR3 is TGCGCCAGCAGCTTGGAGCTAGCGGGAAGAAGTAGCTCCTACGAGCAGTACTTC.